These 27 T cell receptor beta chains came from one sample sequenced in a study of shared clonotypes between healthy human individuals. Generated by immunoSEQ multiplex PCR, the TCRdb table keeps only in-frame clones and is missing some. The top ten clones hold over 9% of a sample with around 330,000 clones, 74% of them seen once. Sample: memory CD4+ T cells sorted from blood. The subset was: CD45RA-negative fraction. These receptors were taken from a man aged 25 to 45 in good health.

The chain recombines TRBV5-1 with TRBJ2-5; possible D gene TRBD1, 5 bases. The CDR3 is 13 residues long. The V gene lost 4 bases and the J gene lost 8 bases, with 15 bases spanning the gap. Germline V gene lookup returns CDR1 SGHRS and CDR2 YFSETQ. CDR3 loop: CASSIDPQATQYF. CDR3 nucleotide sequence: TGCGCCAGCAGCATAGACCCACAGGCAACCCAGTACTTC.

The chain combines TRBV10-2 with TRBJ1-5, with 7 positions matching TRBD1. The ends lost 7 bases at V and 4 bases at J; junction bases unmatched: 7. This CDR3 contains 14 residues. Germline V lookup: CDR1 WSHSY, CDR2 SAAADI. Here the CDR3 reads CASTPEGANQPQHF. The CDR3, as DNA: TGCGCCAGCACCCCCGAGGGGGCTAATCAGCCCCAGCATTTT.

The rearrangement joins TRBV2 to TRBJ2-3, with a tentative D call TRBD2 (6 bases). Per the germline V gene, CDR1 is SNHLY and CDR2 is FYNNEI. The CDR3 covers 18 residues. Trimming took 0 bases from V and 4 from J, leaving 20 bases between them. The CDR3 protein is CASSEALTLWGVPDTQYF. The CDR3, as DNA: TGTGCCAGCAGTGAAGCGCTGACCCTTTGGGGGGTCCCAGATACGCAGTATTTT.

This clone was found a few times. This rearrangement joins TRBV5-1 to TRBJ2-1; 8 bases align to TRBD1. The CDR3 contains 15 residues. CDR1 SGHRS and CDR2 YFSETQ come from the germline V gene. V was pared by 5 bases and J by 6 bases, with 10 bases of the junction left unmatched. DNA for the CDR3: TGCGCCAGCAGTTTGAGACAGGGGCCGGGCAATGAGCAGTTCTTC. This encodes CASSLRQGPGNEQFF.

The gene calls are TRBV10-1 and TRBJ2-7; tentative D call: TRBD2 (6 bases). This CDR3 is built from 15 residues. From germline, CDR1 is WNHNN and CDR2 SYGVQD (reference sequence). The V and J ends lost 1 base and 3 bases respectively, with 13 bases between them. The CDR3 DNA reads TGCGCCAGCAGTGAGTGGAGCGGAGGGAACTACGAGCAGTACTTC. Its protein product is CASSEWSGGNYEQYF.

The chain is built from TRBV11-2 and TRBJ2-4, with 7 positions matching TRBD2. The CDR3 is 14 amino acids. Losses at the gene ends were 1 base for V and 6 bases for J; bases not matched to a gene: 3. CDR1 and CDR2 from the germline V gene are SGHAT and FQNNGV. CDR3 protein: CASSLGPGGNIQYF. The CDR3 DNA reads as TGTGCCAGCAGCTTAGGTCCGGGAGGAAACATTCAGTACTTC.

V gene TRBV7-2 combines with J gene TRBJ2-2; D is ambiguous. Trimming left V 3 bases short and J 5 bases short, with 4 bases between. Germline V lookup: CDR1 SGHTA, CDR2 FQGNSA. This CDR3 spans 12 amino acids. CDR3 loop: CASSFSTGELFF. In DNA, the CDR3 is TGTGCCAGCAGCTTCAGTACCGGGGAGCTGTTTTTT.

The gene calls are TRBV19 and TRBJ1-5; 7 bases line up with TRBD1. CDR1 and CDR2 (germline): LNHDA, SQIVND (reference sequence). J lost 0 bases, V lost 9 bases, and 11 bases had no gene match. CDR3 size: 16 residues. CDR3 in DNA: TGTGCCAGCAAGACAGGGTTTCCTTATAGCAATCAGCCCCAGCATTTT. Translated: CASKTGFPYSNQPQHF.

The rearrangement links TRBV5-1 to TRBJ2-1, with TRBD2 matching 10 bases. From germline, CDR1 is SGHRS and CDR2 YFSETQ. The CDR3 consists of 15 residues. The trim removed 0 bases at V and 8 bases at J, leaving 5 bases unmatched. In DNA, the CDR3 is TGCGCCAGCAGCTTGGGGGTAGCGGGAGGTTATGAGCAGTTCTTC. It is translated as CASSLGVAGGYEQFF.

The rearrangement links TRBV10-3 to TRBJ2-5; the D call may be TRBD1 or TRBD2 (5 bases each). Germline V gives CDR1 ENHRY, CDR2 SYGVKD. V lost 11 bases, J lost 3 bases, and 16 bases lay in between. CDR3 size: 13 residues. Here the CDR3 DNA reads TGTGCCGTCTCCGGGACGGGAAAAGAGACCCAGTACTTC. It yields the protein CAVSGTGKETQYF.

V usage is TRBV18 and J usage is TRBJ2-1; D is perhaps TRBD1 or TRBD2 (5 bases each). This CDR3 has 17 residues. Germline CDR1 and CDR2: KGHSH and LQKENI. V lost 3 bases to trimming and J lost 0 bases, with 15 bases between them. For the CDR3, the DNA is TGTGCCAGCTCACCGCGTATCCCAGGGAGCTCCTACAATGAGCAGTTCTTC. Translation gives CASSPRIPGSSYNEQFF. The full variable domain, with the rest looked up from reference TRBV18 and TRBJ2-1, is NAGVMQNPRHLVRRRGQEARLRCSPMKGHSHVYWYRQLPEEGLKFMVYLQKENIIDESGMPKERFSAEFPKEGPSILRIQQVVRGDSAAYFCASSPRIPGSSYNEQFFGPGTRLTVL.

The chain links TRBV2 to TRBJ2-5, with TRBD1 matching over 7 bases. The germline V gene encodes CDR1 SNHLY and CDR2 FYNNEI. This CDR3 is 15 amino acids long. Unmatched junction bases numbered 10, after V lost 4 bases and J lost 5 bases. The CDR3 is CASSAETGIEETQYF. The CDR3 DNA sequence: TGTGCCAGCAGTGCGGAGACAGGGATTGAGGAGACCCAGTACTTC.

This clone appeared once. One end of the junction varies from germline; a read error may be responsible. The chain employs TRBV5-3 and TRBJ1-5; possibly TRBD1 for D (5 bases). TRBV5-3 is an open reading frame, and its role is uncertain. The CDR3 is made up of 15 amino acids. The CDR3 spells CASSLGQGPYQPQHF. DNA of the CDR3: TGTGCCAGCAGCTTGGGTCAGGGCCCTTATCAGCCCCAGCATTTT.

The V and J genes are TRBV5-4 and TRBJ1-4; TRBD1 aligns across 7 bases. Losses at the gene ends were 1 base for V and 7 bases for J; bases not matched to a gene: 13. CDR1 and CDR2 from the germline V gene are SGHNT and YYREEE (reference sequence). The CDR3 has 17 residues. CDR3 amino acids: CASSLPTTGTAGEKLFF. CDR3 in DNA: TGTGCCAGCAGCTTGCCCACAACCGGGACAGCTGGTGAAAAACTGTTTTTT.

This chain uses TRBV6-5 with TRBJ2-3; 12 bases map to TRBD2. Germline V gene data show CDR1 as MNHEY and CDR2 as SVGAGI. The CDR3 loop spans 16 amino acids. Trimming took 2 bases from V and 5 from J; bases not matched to a gene: 5. The CDR3 DNA is TGTGCCAGCAGTTACGGGGGGGGACTAGCGGGAGATACGCAGTATTTT. It codes for CASSYGGGLAGDTQYF.

The J gene is TRBJ2-7, the V gene TRBV5-5; 9 nucleotides match TRBD2. Looked up from germline, CDR1 is SGHKS and CDR2 is YYEKEE (reference sequence). V shed 4 bases and J 6 bases; nucleotides not matched to a gene: 5. CDR3 length equals 13 residues. The CDR3 is CASSPGLAREQYF. The CDR3 DNA follows: TGTGCCAGCAGCCCGGGACTAGCTCGCGAGCAGTACTTC.

This chain links TRBV18 with TRBJ2-1, with 7 bases fitting TRBD2. CDR3 size: 14 residues. Per germline, CDR1 KGHSH and CDR2 LQKENI. J was trimmed by 5 bases and V by 2 bases; bases with no gene match: 3. CDR3 in amino acids: CASSPGRGHNEQFF. Here the CDR3 DNA reads TGTGCCAGCTCACCAGGGAGGGGACACAATGAGCAGTTCTTC.

This chain links TRBV6-5 with TRBJ1-5; unclear D gene. CDR3 length: 14 amino acids. Trimming cost V 2 bases and J 6 bases, with 11 bases left between them. Per the germline V gene, CDR1 is MNHEY and CDR2 is SVGAGI. CDR3 in DNA: TGTGCCAGCAGTTACACCACCGTGGGTCAGCCCCAGCATTTT. Translated: CASSYTTVGQPQHF.

This clone is medium-sized (0.01 to 0.1%) in the sample. The rearrangement joins TRBV18 to TRBJ2-7; 10 positions match TRBD1. The CDR3 runs to 15 residues. Germline lookup yields CDR1 KGHSH and CDR2 LQKENI. V was pared by 3 bases and J by 3 bases, with 5 bases of the junction left unmatched. The CDR3 DNA is TGTGCCAGCTCACCCTCGGGACAGGGGTTCTACGAGCAGTACTTC. Its translation: CASSPSGQGFYEQYF. The variable domain in full, completed from reference TRBV18 and TRBJ2-7, reads NAGVMQNPRHLVRRRGQEARLRCSPMKGHSHVYWYRQLPEEGLKFMVYLQKENIIDESGMPKERFSAEFPKEGPSILRIQQVVRGDSAAYFCASSPSGQGFYEQYFGPGTRLTVT.

This clone has just a few counts. The chain is built from TRBV6-1 and TRBJ1-5; D may be TRBD1 (6 bases). The CDR3 sequence is 16 residues long. Between the trimmed V and J ends, which lost 3 bases and 6 bases, there was a span of 18 bases. Germline V gene data show CDR1 as MNHNS and CDR2 as SASEGT. This CDR3 is CASSDPRQGSVQPQHF. The CDR3 DNA sequence: TGTGCCAGCAGTGATCCCCGTCAGGGGAGTGTTCAGCCCCAGCATTTT.

In this sample, this clone turned up a few times. The chain employs TRBV5-1 and TRBJ1-3; 8 bases line up with TRBD1. The CDR3 sequence is 17 residues long. Germline lookup yields CDR1 SGHRS and CDR2 YFSETQ. J lost 0 bases, V lost 5 bases, and 10 bases had no gene match. The CDR3 DNA reads TGCGCCAGCAGTCGATCAGGGGGCTCCCTCTCTGGAAACACCATATATTTT. Its protein product is CASSRSGGSLSGNTIYF.

V usage is TRBV29-1 and J usage is TRBJ2-3; D gene ambiguous. This CDR3 spans 12 amino acids. The germline gives CDR1 SQVTM, CDR2 ANQGSEA. V was cut by 4 bases and J by 2 bases, with 7 bases left in between. CDR3 nucleotide sequence: TGCAGCGTTGTCCCCCACACAGATACGCAGTATTTT. Translating gives CSVVPHTDTQYF.

This clone was counted between two and nine times. The chain links TRBV28 to TRBJ1-2; TRBD1 matches at 7 bases. The V gene's germline CDR1 is MDHEN and CDR2 SYDVKM. The J segment lost 0 bases and the V segment lost 6 bases, leaving 4 bases of the junction unmatched. The CDR3 covers 14 residues. DNA for the CDR3: TGTGCCAGCAGCCTGGGACAGTCTAACTATGGCTACACCTTC. It is translated as CASSLGQSNYGYTF.

V is TRBV5-8 and J is TRBJ2-7; possibly TRBD1 for D (6 bases). The length of the CDR3 is 14 residues. Trimming removed 1 base at V and 4 bases at J, with 12 bases between. In germline, CDR1 is SGHTS, CDR2 YDEGEE. Here the CDR3 reads CASSLQDRTYEQYF. The DNA for the CDR3 is TGTGCCAGCAGCTTGCAGGACAGAACTTACGAGCAGTACTTC.

The CDR3 DNA sequence: TGCGCCAGCAGTTATCGACAGGGGGCTGGTCGCCTATTTGAAAAACTGTTTTTT. Translating gives CASSYRQGAGRLFEKLFF. The gene calls are TRBV10-2 and TRBJ1-4; 10 bases align to TRBD1. Trimming at V came to 5 bases and at J to 7 bases, leaving 16 bases not matched to a gene. The CDR3 is made up of 18 amino acids. Germline CDR1 is WSHSY and CDR2 is SAAADI.

V usage is TRBV7-2 and J usage is TRBJ2-7; TRBD2 is a possible D gene (6 bases). CDR3 length: 15 residues. Germline CDR1 SGHTA, CDR2 FQGNSA. V was trimmed by 5 bases and J by 2 bases, leaving 16 bases between them. The CDR3 is CASSVLAGTTYEQYF. DNA of the CDR3: TGTGCCAGCAGCGTACTAGCCGGGACCACCTACGAGCAGTACTTC.

J is TRBJ1-3 and V is TRBV30; D not certain. The V gene lost 4 bases and the J gene lost 0 bases, with 7 bases spanning the gap. In germline, CDR1 is GTSNPN, CDR2 SVGIG (reference sequence). This CDR3 spans 13 amino acids. The CDR3 reads CAWKWFSGNTIYF. CDR3 in DNA: TGTGCCTGGAAATGGTTCTCTGGAAACACCATATATTTT. Using reference TRBV30 and TRBJ1-3 for the parts outside the CDR3, the full variable domain is SQTIHQWPATLVQPVGSPLSLECTVEGTSNPNLYWYRQAAGRGLQLLFYSVGIGQISSEVPQNLSASRPQDRQFILSSKKLLLSDSGFYLCAWKWFSGNTIYFGEGSWLTVV.